Described below is a single TCR beta chain sequence and its context. Its antigen remains unidentified. The source of the sample is a study of shared clonotypes between healthy human individuals. Study context: Donors, aged 18 to 49, were a couple of women and a few men.

Whole-study results and caveats: With a handful of donors compared, 4.5% to 6.5% of naive CD4 clonotypes were shared. Clonotypes which were not shared had lower generation probabilities than clonotypes that all four donors shared.

Deep-level settings were used for running the assay. Only in-frame clones appear in the TCRdb table, and some are missing; sequencing was by immunoSEQ multiplex PCR. The table lists roughly 530,000 clones, about 95% of them singletons, with approximately 0.062% in the top ten. J lost 4 bases, V lost 5 bases, and 3 bases had no gene match. Per germline, CDR1 SGHTA and CDR2 FQGTGA. The CDR3 has 14 amino acids. Material for sequencing was naive CD4+ T cells sorted from blood. Subset given: CD45RA+ positively selected. This receptor was identified in a woman in her twenties or thirties in good health. This chain uses TRBV7-3 with TRBJ2-2; the match to TRBD2 covers 8 bases. For the CDR3, the DNA is TGTGCCAGCAGCCCGGGGGGGAGCACCGGGGAGCTGTTTTTT. Encoded protein: CASSPGGSTGELFF.